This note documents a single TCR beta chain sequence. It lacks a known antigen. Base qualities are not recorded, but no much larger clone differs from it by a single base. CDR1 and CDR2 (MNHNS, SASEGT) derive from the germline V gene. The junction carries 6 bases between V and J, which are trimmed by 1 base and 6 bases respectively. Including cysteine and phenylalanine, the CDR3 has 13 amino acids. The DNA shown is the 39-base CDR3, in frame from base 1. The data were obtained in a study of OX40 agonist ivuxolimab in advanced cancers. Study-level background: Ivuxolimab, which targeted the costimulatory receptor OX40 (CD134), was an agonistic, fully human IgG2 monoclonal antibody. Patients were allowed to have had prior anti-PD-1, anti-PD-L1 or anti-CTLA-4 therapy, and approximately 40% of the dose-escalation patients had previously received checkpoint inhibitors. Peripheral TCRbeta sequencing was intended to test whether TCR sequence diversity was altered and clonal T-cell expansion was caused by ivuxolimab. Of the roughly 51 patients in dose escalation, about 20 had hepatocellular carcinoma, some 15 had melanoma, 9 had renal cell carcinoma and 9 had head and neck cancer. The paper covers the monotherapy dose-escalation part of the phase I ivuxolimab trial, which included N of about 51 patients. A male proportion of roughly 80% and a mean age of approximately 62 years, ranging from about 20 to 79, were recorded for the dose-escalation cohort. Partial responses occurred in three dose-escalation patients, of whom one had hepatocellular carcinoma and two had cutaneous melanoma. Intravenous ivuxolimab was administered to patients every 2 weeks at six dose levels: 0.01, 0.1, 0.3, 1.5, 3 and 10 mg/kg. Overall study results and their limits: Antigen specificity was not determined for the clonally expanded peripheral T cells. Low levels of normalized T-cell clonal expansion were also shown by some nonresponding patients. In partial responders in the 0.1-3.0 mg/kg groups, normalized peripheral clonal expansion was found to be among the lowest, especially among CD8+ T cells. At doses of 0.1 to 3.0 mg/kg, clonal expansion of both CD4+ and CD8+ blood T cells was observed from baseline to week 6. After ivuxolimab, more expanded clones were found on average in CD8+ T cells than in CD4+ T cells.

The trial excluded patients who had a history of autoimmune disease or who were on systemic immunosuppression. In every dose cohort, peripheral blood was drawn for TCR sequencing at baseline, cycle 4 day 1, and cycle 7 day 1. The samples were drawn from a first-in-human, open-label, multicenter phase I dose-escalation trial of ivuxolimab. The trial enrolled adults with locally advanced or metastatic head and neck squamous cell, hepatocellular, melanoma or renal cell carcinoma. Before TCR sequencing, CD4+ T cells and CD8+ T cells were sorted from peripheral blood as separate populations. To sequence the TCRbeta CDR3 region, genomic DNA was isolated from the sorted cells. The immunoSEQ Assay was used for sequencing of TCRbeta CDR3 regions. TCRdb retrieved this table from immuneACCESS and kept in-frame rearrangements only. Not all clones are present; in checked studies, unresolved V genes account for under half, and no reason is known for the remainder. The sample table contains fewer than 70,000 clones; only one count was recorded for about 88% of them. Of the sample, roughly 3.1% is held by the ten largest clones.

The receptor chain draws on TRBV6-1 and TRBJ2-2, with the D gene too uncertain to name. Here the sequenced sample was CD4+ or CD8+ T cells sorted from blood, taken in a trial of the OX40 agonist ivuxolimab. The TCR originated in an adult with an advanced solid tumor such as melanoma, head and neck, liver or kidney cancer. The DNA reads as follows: TGTGCCAGCAGTGAAGTTGGCTCCGGGGAGCTGTTTTTT. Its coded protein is CASSEVGSGELFF.